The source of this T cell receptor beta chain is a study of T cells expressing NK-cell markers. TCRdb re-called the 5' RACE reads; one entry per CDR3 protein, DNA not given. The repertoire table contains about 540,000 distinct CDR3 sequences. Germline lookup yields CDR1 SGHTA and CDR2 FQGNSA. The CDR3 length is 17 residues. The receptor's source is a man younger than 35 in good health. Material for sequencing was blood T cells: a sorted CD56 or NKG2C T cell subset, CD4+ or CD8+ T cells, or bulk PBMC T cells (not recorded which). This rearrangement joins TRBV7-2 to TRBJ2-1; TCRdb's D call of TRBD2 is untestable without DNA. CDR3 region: CASSYRTSGLRRDEQFF. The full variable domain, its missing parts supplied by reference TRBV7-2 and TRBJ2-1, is GAGVSQSPSNKVTEKGKDVELRCDPISGHTALYWYRQSLGQGLEFLIYFQGNSAPDKSGLPSDRFSAERTGGSVSTLTIQRTQQEDSAVYLCASSYRTSGLRRDEQFFGPGTRLTVL.